This T cell receptor beta chain was identified during a study of T-cell reconstitution after alpha-beta-depleted transplantation in children. At least ten counts were recorded for this clonotype. CDR1 and CDR2 from the germline V gene are SGHRS and YFSETQ. Trimming took off 2 bases at V and 1 base at J, with 12 bases between the two ends. This CDR3 has 16 amino acids. The authors prepared the TCRbeta library with unique molecular identifiers. TCRdb processed the PCR reads anew with MiXCR; each CDR3 protein has one entry. The sample gives about 300,000 distinct CDR3 sequences, about a tenth of which show up once; around 7.5% is in the top ten.

The TCR comes from a boy less than two years old with acute myeloid leukemia, due to receive a stem cell transplant. Sequencing was performed on PBMCs, taken before TCRalphabeta/CD19-depleted stem cell transplant. The chain recombines TRBV5-1 with TRBJ1-4; tentative D call: TRBD1 (5 bases). In DNA, the CDR3 is TGCGCCAGCAGCTTTACCGGGGGGGTAACTAATGAAAAACTGTTTTTT. Its protein product is CASSFTGGVTNEKLFF.